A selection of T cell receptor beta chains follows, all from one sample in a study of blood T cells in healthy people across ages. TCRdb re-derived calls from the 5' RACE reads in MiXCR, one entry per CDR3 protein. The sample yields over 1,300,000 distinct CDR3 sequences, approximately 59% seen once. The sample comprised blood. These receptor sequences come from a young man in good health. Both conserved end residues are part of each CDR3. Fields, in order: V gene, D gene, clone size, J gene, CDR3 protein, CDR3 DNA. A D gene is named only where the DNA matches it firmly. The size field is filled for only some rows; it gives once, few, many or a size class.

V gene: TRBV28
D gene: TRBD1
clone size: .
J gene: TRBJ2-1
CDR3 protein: CASSLRGREQFF
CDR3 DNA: TGTGCCAGCAGTTTGAGGGGGCGTGAGCAGTTCTTC

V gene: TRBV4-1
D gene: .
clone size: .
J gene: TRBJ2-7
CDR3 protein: CASSQAGGGRYEQYF
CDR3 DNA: TGCGCCAGCAGCCAGGCTGGGGGAGGTAGATACGAGCAGTACTTC

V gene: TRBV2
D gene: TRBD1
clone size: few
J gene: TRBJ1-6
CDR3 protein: CASSVLGQANSPLHF
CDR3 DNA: TGTGCCAGCAGTGTTTTGGGACAGGCGAATTCACCCCTCCACTTT

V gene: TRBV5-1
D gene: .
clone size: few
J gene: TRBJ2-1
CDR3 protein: CASSLAAGTETYNEQFF
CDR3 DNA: TGCGCCAGCAGCTTGGCCGCCGGGACTGAGACCTACAATGAGCAGTTCTTC

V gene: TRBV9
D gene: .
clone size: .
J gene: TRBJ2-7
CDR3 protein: CASSVGPAAYEQYF
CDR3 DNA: TGTGCCAGCAGCGTAGGTCCAGCCGCCTACGAGCAGTACTTC

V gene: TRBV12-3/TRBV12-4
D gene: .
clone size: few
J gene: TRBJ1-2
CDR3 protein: CASSHHPGRRNYGYTF
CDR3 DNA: TGTGCCAGCAGTCACCATCCCGGCAGGCGGAACTATGGCTACACCTTC

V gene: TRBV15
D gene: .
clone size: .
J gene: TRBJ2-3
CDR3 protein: CATSIPSTSLNTQYF
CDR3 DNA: TGTGCCACCAGCATCCCGTCCACTAGCTTGAATACGCAGTATTTT

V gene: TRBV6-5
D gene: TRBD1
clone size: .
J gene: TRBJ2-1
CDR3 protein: CASSYSIVQGVDEQFF
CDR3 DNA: TGTGCCAGCAGTTACTCGATCGTTCAGGGGGTTGATGAGCAGTTCTTC

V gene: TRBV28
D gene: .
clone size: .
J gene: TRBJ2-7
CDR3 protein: CASSYQNYEQYF
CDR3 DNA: TGTGCCAGCAGTTACCAAAACTACGAGCAGTACTTC

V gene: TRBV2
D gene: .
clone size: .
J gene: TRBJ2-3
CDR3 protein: CASRLPGLGDTQYF
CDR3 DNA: TGTGCCAGCAGGCTTCCGGGACTGGGGGATACGCAGTATTTT

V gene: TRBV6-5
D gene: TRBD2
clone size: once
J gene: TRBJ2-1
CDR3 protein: CASSYLLAGPQFF
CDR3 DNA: TGTGCCAGCAGTTACCTACTAGCGGGGCCTCAGTTCTTC

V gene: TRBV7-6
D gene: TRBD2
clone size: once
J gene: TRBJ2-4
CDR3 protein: CASSPDGTSGSIAKNIQYF
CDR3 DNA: TGTGCCAGCAGCCCAGATGGGACTAGCGGTTCTATAGCCAAAAACATTCAGTACTTC

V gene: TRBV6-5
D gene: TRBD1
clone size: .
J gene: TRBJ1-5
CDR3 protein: CASSPTGGGQPQHF
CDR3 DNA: TGTGCCAGCAGTCCCACAGGGGGCGGGCAGCCTCAGCATTTT

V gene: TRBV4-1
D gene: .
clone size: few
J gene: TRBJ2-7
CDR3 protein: CASSLPEAYEQYF
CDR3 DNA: TGCGCCAGCAGCCTCCCGGAGGCCTACGAGCAGTACTTC

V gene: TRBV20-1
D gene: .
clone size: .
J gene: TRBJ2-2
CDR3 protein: CSARIRDTPITGELFF
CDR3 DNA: TGCAGTGCTAGAATCCGGGACACCCCAATCACCGGGGAGCTGTTTTTT

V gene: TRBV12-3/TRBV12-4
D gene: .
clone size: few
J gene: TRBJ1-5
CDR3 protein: CASRTDSYSNQPQHF
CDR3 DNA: TGTGCCAGCAGGACCGACAGTTATAGCAATCAGCCCCAGCATTTT

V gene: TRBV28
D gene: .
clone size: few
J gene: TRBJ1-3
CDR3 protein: CASSDPGLGGTGNTIYF
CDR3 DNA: TGTGCCAGCAGTGATCCGGGGTTAGGAGGCACTGGAAACACCATATATTTT

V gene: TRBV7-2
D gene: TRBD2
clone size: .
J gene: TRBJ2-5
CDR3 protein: CASSLQLAGGREAQYF
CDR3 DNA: TGTGCCAGCAGCTTGCAACTAGCGGGGGGGAGAGAGGCCCAGTACTTC

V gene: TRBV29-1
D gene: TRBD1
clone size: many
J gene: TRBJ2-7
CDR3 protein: CSAGTGTYEQYF
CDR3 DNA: TGCAGCGCCGGGACAGGGACCTACGAGCAGTACTTC

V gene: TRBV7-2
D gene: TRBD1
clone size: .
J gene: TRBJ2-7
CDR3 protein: CASSPTGGASYEQYF
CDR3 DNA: TGTGCCAGCAGCCCAACAGGGGGCGCTTCCTACGAGCAGTACTTC

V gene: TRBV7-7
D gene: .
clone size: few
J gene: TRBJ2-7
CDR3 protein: CASSLDVVTYEQYF
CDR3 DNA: TGTGCTAGCAGCTTAGATGTAGTTACCTACGAGCAGTACTTC

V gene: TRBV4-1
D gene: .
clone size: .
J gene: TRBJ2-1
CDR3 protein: CASSQGFGDEQFF
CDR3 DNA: TGCGCCAGCAGCCAAGGTTTCGGCGATGAGCAGTTCTTC

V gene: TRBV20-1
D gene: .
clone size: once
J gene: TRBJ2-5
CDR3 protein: CSAPPGPKETQYF
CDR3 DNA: TGCAGTGCACCGCCGGGACCCAAAGAGACCCAGTACTTC

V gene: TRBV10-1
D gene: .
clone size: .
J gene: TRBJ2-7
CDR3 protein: CASSDGKAGTHEQYF
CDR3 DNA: TGCGCCAGCAGTGATGGTAAGGCGGGAACGCACGAGCAGTACTTC

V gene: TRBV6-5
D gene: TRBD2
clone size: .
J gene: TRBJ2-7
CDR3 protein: CASSHLADSYEQYF
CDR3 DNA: TGTGCCAGCAGTCACCTAGCGGACTCCTACGAGCAGTACTTC

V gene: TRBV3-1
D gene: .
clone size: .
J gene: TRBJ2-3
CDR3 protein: CASSQEFPMGQYF
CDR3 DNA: TGTGCCAGCAGCCAAGAATTCCCCATGGGGCAGTATTTT

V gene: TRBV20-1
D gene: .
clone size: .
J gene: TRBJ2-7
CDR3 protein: CSARQFRERSYEQYF
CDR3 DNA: TGCAGTGCTAGACAGTTCCGGGAGCGCTCCTACGAGCAGTACTTC

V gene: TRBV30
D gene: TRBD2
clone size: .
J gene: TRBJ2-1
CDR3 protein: CAWSDWGAGLNEQFF
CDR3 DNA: TGTGCCTGGAGTGACTGGGGAGCGGGACTAAATGAGCAGTTCTTC

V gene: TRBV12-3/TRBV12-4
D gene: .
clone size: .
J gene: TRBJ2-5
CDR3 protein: CASSFTAREQYF
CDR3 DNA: TGTGCCAGCAGTTTTACGGCCCGAGAGCAGTACTTC